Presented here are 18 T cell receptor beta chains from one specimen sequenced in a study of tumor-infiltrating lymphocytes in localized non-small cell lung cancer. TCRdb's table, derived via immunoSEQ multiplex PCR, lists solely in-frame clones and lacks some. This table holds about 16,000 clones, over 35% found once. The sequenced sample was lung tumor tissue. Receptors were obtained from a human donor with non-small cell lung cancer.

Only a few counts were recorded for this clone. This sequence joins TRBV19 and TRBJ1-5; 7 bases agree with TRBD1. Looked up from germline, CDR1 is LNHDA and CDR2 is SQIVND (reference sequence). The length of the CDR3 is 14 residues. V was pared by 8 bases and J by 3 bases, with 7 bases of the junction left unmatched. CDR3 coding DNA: TGTGCCAGTCAAGACAGGGACCACAATCAGCCCCAGCATTTT. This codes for CASQDRDHNQPQHF.

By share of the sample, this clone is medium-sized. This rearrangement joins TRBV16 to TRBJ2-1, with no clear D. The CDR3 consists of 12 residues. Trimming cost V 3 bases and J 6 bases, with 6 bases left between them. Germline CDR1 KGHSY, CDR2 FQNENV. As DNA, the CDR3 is TGTGCCAGCAGCCAGACGATCAATGAGCAGTTCTTC. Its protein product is CASSQTINEQFF.

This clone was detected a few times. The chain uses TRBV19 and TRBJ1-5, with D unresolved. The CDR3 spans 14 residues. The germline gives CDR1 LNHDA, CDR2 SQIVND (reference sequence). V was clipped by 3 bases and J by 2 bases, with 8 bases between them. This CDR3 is CASSILSRNQPQHF. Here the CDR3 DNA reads TGTGCCAGTAGTATTCTCTCTCGCAATCAGCCCCAGCATTTT.

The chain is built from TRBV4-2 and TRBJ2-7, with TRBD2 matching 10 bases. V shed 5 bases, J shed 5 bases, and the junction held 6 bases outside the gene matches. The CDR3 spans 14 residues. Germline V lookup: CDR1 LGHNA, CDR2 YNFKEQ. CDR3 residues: CASSGSGGPHEQYF. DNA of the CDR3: TGTGCCAGCAGCGGTAGCGGGGGGCCCCACGAGCAGTACTTC.

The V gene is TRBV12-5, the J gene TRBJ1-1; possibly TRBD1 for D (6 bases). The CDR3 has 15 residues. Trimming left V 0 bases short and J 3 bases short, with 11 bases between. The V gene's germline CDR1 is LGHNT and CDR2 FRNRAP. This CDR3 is CASGLVLGGHTEAFF. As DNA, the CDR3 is TGTGCTAGTGGTTTGGTCCTCGGGGGGCACACTGAAGCTTTCTTT.

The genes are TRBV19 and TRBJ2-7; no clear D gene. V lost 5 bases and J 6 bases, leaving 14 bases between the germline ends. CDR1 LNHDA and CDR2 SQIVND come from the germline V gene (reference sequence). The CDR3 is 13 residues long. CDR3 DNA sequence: TGTGCCAGTAGTTCCCCCAACGGTCTCGAGCAGTACTTC. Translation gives CASSSPNGLEQYF.

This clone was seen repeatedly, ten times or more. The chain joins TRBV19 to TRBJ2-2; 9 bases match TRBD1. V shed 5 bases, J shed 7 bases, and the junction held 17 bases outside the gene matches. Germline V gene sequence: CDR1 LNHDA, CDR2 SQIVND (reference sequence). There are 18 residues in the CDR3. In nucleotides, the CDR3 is TGTGCCAGTAGTTCCAAGGGAACCGGGACAGGGCTAATCGGGGAGCTGTTTTTT. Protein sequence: CASSSKGTGTGLIGELFF.

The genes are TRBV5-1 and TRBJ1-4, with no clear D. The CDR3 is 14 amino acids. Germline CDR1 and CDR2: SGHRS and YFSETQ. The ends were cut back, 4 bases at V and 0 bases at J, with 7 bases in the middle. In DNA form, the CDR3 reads TGCGCCAGCAGCCCCTTTACAACTAATGAAAAACTGTTTTTT. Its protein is CASSPFTTNEKLFF. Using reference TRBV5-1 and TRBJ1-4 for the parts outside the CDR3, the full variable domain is KAGVTQTPRYLIKTRGQQVTLSCSPISGHRSVSWYQQTPGQGLQFLFEYFSETQRNKGNFPGRFSGRQFSNSRSEMNVSTLELGDSALYLCASSPFTTNEKLFFGSGTQLSVL.

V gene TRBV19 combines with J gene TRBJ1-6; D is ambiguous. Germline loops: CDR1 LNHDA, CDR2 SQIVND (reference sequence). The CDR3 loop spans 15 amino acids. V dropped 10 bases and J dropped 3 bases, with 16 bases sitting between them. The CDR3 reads CATQADTRYNSPLHF. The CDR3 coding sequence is TGTGCCACCCAAGCCGACACCCGCTATAATTCACCCCTCCACTTT. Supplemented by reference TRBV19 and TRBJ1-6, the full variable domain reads DGGITQSPKYLFRKEGQNVTLSCEQNLNHDAMYWYRQDPGQGLRLIYYSQIVNDFQKGDIAEGYSVSREKKESFPLTVTSAQKNPTAFYLCATQADTRYNSPLHFGNGTRLTVT.

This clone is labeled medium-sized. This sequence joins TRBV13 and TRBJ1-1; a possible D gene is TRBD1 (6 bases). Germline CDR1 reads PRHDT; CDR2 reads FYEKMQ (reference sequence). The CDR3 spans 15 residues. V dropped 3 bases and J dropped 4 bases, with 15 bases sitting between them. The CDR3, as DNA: TGTGCCAGCAGCTTCCCGGGTCAGGGGTCCACTGAAGCTTTCTTT. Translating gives CASSFPGQGSTEAFF.

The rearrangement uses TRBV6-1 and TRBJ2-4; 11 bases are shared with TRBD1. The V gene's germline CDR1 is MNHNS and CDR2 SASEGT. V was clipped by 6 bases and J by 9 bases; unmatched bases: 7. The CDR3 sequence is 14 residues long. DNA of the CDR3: TGTGCCAGCAGCGGGGGACAGGGGGACGGCATTCAGTACTTC. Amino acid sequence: CASSGGQGDGIQYF.

CDR3 DNA sequence: TGTGCCAGCAGTGAATGGGGGCCTAACACCGGGGAGCTGTTTTTT. Amino acid sequence: CASSEWGPNTGELFF. The J gene is TRBJ2-2, the V gene TRBV25-1; tentatively, D is TRBD1 (6 bases). Germline V gives CDR1 MGHDK, CDR2 SYGVNS. This CDR3 contains 15 residues. V was shortened by 1 base and J by 2 bases, with 8 bases between the two germline ends.

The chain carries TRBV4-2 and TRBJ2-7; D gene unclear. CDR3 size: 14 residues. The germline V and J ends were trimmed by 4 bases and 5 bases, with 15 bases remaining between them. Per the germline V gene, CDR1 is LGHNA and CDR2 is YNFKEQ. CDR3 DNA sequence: TGTGCCAGCAGCCCTGACATCGTTCGGGACGAGCAGTACTTC. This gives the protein CASSPDIVRDEQYF.

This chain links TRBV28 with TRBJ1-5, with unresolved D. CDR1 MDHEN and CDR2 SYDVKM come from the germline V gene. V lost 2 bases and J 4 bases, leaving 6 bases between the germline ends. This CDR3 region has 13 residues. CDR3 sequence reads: CASSLLRNQPQHF. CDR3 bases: TGTGCCAGCAGTTTACTCCGGAATCAGCCCCAGCATTTT.

CDR3 in amino acids: CASSPGTGVQPQHF. In nucleotides, the CDR3 is TGTGCCAGCAGCCCCGGGACAGGGGTCCAGCCCCAGCATTTT. The V call is TRBV2, the J call TRBJ1-5; 10 nucleotides agree with TRBD1. The V gene end was trimmed by 6 bases and the J gene end by 7 bases; junction bases not matched to a gene: 6. The germline CDR1 and CDR2 sequences are SNHLY and FYNNEI. The CDR3 is 14 residues long.

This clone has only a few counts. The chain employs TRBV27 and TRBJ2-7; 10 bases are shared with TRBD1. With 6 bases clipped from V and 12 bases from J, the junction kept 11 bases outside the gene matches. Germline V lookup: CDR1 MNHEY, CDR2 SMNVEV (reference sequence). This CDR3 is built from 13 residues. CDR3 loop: CASSSVDRGRMYF. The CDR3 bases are TGTGCCAGCAGCAGCGTTGACAGGGGGCGTATGTACTTC.

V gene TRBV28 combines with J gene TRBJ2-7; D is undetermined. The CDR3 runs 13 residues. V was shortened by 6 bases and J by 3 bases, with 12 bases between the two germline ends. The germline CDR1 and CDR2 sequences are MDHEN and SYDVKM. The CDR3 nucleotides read TGTGCCAGCAGGGCCGACACCGTCTACGAGCAGTACTTC. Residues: CASRADTVYEQYF.

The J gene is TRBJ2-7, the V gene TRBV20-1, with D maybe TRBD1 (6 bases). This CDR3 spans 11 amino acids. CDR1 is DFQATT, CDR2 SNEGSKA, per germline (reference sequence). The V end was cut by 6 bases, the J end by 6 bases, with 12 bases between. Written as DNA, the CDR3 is TGCAGTGCCAGACAGGCCGTCGAGCAGTACTTC. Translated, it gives CSARQAVEQYF.